These 22 T cell receptor beta chains originate from one sample sequenced in a study of T cells in Graves' hyperthyroidism and ophthalmopathy. It was RNA transcripts that yielded the amplified TCR beta CDR3 regions. During a first-round RT-PCR of the TCR CDR3, the HTBI primer set was used. TCRdb processed the multiplex PCR reads anew with MiXCR; each CDR3 protein has one entry. This sample yields around 500,000 distinct CDR3 sequences, of which around 15% are seen a single time; over 11% belongs to the top ten. The sequencing input was blood. These receptors all come from a woman aged 40 to 50 with Graves' hyperthyroidism.

This clonotype was observed at least ten times. The V gene is TRBV20-1, the J gene TRBJ2-3, with TRBD2 identical over 10 bases. The CDR3 spans 17 residues. J lost 1 base, V lost 4 bases, and 11 bases had no gene match. The germline V gene encodes CDR1 DFQATT and CDR2 SNEGSKA (reference sequence). CDR3 DNA sequence: TGCAGTGCTACAGACAGAGGACTAGCGGAAGGCACAGATACGCAGTATTTT. Amino acid sequence: CSATDRGLAEGTDTQYF.

This clonotype was detected ten times or more. The chain couples TRBV2 to TRBJ2-3; D not certain. This CDR3 is built from 14 residues. The V end was cut by 6 bases, the J end by 0 bases, with 10 bases between. Germline values: CDR1 SNHLY, CDR2 FYNNEI. CDR3 sequence reads: CASSRLSSTDTQYF. The CDR3 DNA is TGTGCCAGCAGCCGACTTTCTAGCACAGATACGCAGTATTTT.

This clonotype was observed at least ten times. J is TRBJ2-3 and V is TRBV2; TRBD1 aligns across 10 bases. Trimming at V came to 5 bases and at J to 1 base, leaving 6 bases not matched to a gene. The germline V gene has CDR1 SNHLY and CDR2 FYNNEI. This CDR3 spans 16 amino acids. In nucleotides, the CDR3 is TGTGCCAGCAGTACCAGGGACAGGGGAGGCACAGATACGCAGTATTTT. Translating gives CASSTRDRGGTDTQYF.

The rearrangement joins TRBV15 to TRBJ2-2; 9 nucleotides align to TRBD1. Germline CDR1 reads LNHNV; CDR2 reads YYDKDF (reference sequence). The CDR3 runs to 16 residues. V gave up 0 bases and J gave up 9 bases; unmatched junction bases: 8. CDR3 residues: CATSRETGGEHRELFF. In DNA, the CDR3 is TGTGCCACCAGCAGAGAAACAGGGGGCGAACACCGGGAGCTGTTTTTT.

This clonotype was seen only a few times. A read error may be the cause here, since a much bigger clone is one base away. The chain is built from TRBV11-2 and TRBJ2-5; 8 nucleotides agree with TRBD2. After removal of 4 bases from V and 7 bases from J, the junction contained 11 bases not matched to a gene. This CDR3 region has 15 residues. CDR1 and CDR2 from the germline V gene are SGHAT and FQNNGV. The CDR3 region has the DNA TGTGCCAGCAGCTCGCCGGGACTAGAAATGAGGACCCAGTACTTC. It specifies CASSSPGLEMRTQYF. The variable domain in full, completed from reference TRBV11-2 and TRBJ2-5, reads EAGVAQSPRYKIIEKRQSVAFWCNPISGHATLYWYQQILGQGPKLLIQFQNNGVVDDSQLPKDRFSAERLKGVDSTLKIQPAKLEDSAVYLCASSSPGLEMRTQYFGPGTRLLVL.

J is TRBJ2-2 and V is TRBV10-3; TRBD1 agrees at 7 bases. The CDR3 is made up of 14 amino acids. V was pared by 5 bases and J by 2 bases, with 2 bases of the junction left unmatched. Germline V gene sequence: CDR1 ENHRY, CDR2 SYGVKD. This chain's CDR3 is CAISWTGNTGELFF. The CDR3 nucleotides read TGTGCCATCAGTTGGACAGGCAACACCGGGGAGCTGTTTTTT.

In its sample, this clonotype was seen many times. This chain connects TRBV5-6 to TRBJ2-7, with D perhaps given as TRBD1 or TRBD2 (6 bases each). Germline V CDR1 and CDR2: SGHDT, YYEEEE. The CDR3 has 15 residues. V lost 4 bases and J lost 5, with 19 bases in between. The DNA of the CDR3 is TGTGCCAGCAGCGAGGGGGGCAGGGTTCTCGACGAGCAGTACTTC. It yields the protein CASSEGGRVLDEQYF.

A single count supports this clonotype. The chain joins TRBV12-3 or TRBV12-4 to TRBJ1-1, with TRBD1 matching 7 bases. V trimming: 3 bases; J trimming: 1 base; junction bases outside the gene matches: 5. The CDR3 has 15 amino acids. CDR3 in amino acids: CASSFRQGPNTEAFF. CDR3 DNA sequence: TGTGCCAGCAGTTTCCGACAGGGCCCGAACACTGAAGCTTTCTTT.

In its sample, this clonotype was seen many times. The chain employs TRBV28 and TRBJ2-1, with D perhaps matching TRBD1 or TRBD2 (5 bases each). In germline, CDR1 is MDHEN, CDR2 SYDVKM. The CDR3 contains 13 residues. The V end lost 6 bases, the J end lost 7 bases, and 13 bases lay between the germline ends. The CDR3 DNA follows: TGTGCCAGCAGGTCCGGGGCCGAGAATGAGCAGTTCTTC. Translating it yields CASRSGAENEQFF.

This clonotype was seen just once. The chain has TRBV5-1 and TRBJ2-7; 13 nucleotides match TRBD2. CDR3 length equals 19 residues. V lost 0 bases, J lost 0 bases, and 9 bases stayed unmatched. Germline V gene data show CDR1 as SGHRS and CDR2 as YFSETQ. The CDR3 nucleotides read TGCGCCAGCAGCTTGGCCCACGCAGGACTAGCGGGGGTCTCCTACGAGCAGTACTTC. This codes for CASSLAHAGLAGVSYEQYF.

This clonotype occurred a few times. The chain combines TRBV10-3 with TRBJ2-2, with 8 nucleotides matching TRBD1. The germline gives CDR1 ENHRY, CDR2 SYGVKD. This CDR3 comprises 14 residues. The V gene end was trimmed by 2 bases and the J gene end by 7 bases; junction bases not matched to a gene: 3. CDR3: CAISETGGIGELFF. The CDR3 bases are TGTGCCATCAGTGAGACAGGGGGAATCGGGGAGCTGTTTTTT.

Concerning this clonotype: A much larger clone is a single base away; this may be a read error. Here the CDR3 omits its conserved ending phenylalanine or tryptophan, so a read error is the likely source. V and J are TRBV28 and TRBJ2-3; 10 bases map to TRBD2. Trimming cost V 6 bases and J 2 bases; bases outside gene matches: 5. Germline CDR1 MDHEN, CDR2 SYDVKM. CDR3 length: 15 amino acids. Here the CDR3 reads CASRLAGPNTDTQYS. The DNA for the CDR3 is TGTGCCAGCAGACTAGCGGGACCGAACACAGATACGCAGTATTCT.

This clonotype came up many times. J is TRBJ2-7 and V is TRBV10-2; 9 bases align to TRBD2. The CDR3 is 15 amino acids. In germline, CDR1 is WSHSY, CDR2 SAAADI. J gave up 6 bases and V 4 bases, and 10 bases lay outside the gene matches. The CDR3 DNA is TGCGCCAGCAGTGGGGGCGGACTAGCGTTCGGCGAGCAGTACTTC. Its protein is CASSGGGLAFGEQYF.

This clonotype was counted many times. This sequence joins TRBV12-3 or TRBV12-4 and TRBJ1-6, with 9 bases aligning to TRBD1. CDR3 length: 16 residues. Germline trimming cut 3 bases from V and 9 bases from J; bases unmatched to any gene: 9. CDR3 loop: CASSFQGHRGLSPLHF. The CDR3 DNA reads as TGTGCCAGCAGTTTTCAGGGGCACAGGGGGCTTTCACCCCTCCACTTT.

This chain joins TRBV6-1 and TRBJ1-5; the D is unclear. V lost 6 bases and J lost 9, with 6 bases in between. The CDR3 has 10 residues. Germline lookup yields CDR1 MNHNS and CDR2 SASEGT. CDR3 sequence reads: CASSSLPQHF. The CDR3 DNA reads TGTGCCAGCAGCTCTCTGCCCCAGCATTTT.

This clonotype was detected many times. This chain joins TRBV5-1 and TRBJ2-1; TRBD2 is a possible D gene (6 bases). The CDR3 covers 15 residues. Germline V gene lookup returns CDR1 SGHRS and CDR2 YFSETQ. Trimming removed 0 bases at V and 4 bases at J, with 11 bases between. The CDR3 nucleotides read TGCGCCAGCAGCTTGGTTCCAGGGAGGTACAATGAGCAGTTCTTC. Protein: CASSLVPGRYNEQFF.

Ten or more counts support this clonotype. The chain combines TRBV18 with TRBJ1-4; D ambiguous. Trimming took off 0 bases at V and 8 bases at J, with 7 bases between the two ends. The germline V gene encodes CDR1 KGHSH and CDR2 LQKENI. The CDR3 covers 13 residues. CDR3 sequence reads: CASSPPDLEKLFF. The CDR3 coding sequence is TGTGCCAGCTCACCACCGGACCTAGAAAAACTGTTTTTT.

This clonotype has a count of ten or more. The chain uses TRBV2 and TRBJ2-7, with 8 bases matching TRBD2. V lost 1 base to trimming and J lost 2 bases; unmatched junction nucleotides: 4. The CDR3 has 15 residues. CDR1 and CDR2 from the germline V gene are SNHLY and FYNNEI. This CDR3 reads CASSEGSGGAYEQYF. The CDR3 region has the DNA TGTGCCAGCAGTGAAGGTTCGGGAGGGGCCTACGAGCAGTACTTC.

This clonotype appeared many times. V gene TRBV5-1 combines with J gene TRBJ2-7, with 9 positions matching TRBD1. This CDR3 is 16 amino acids long. With 3 bases clipped from V and 1 base from J, the junction kept 8 bases outside the gene matches. From germline, CDR1 is SGHRS and CDR2 YFSETQ. In DNA, the CDR3 is TGCGCCAGCAGCTCGGGCGGGACAGGGACTTCCTACGAGCAGTACTTC. Amino acids: CASSSGGTGTSYEQYF.

V is TRBV5-1 and J is TRBJ2-3; 9 nucleotides align to TRBD2. Losses at the gene ends were 4 bases for V and 0 bases for J; bases not matched to a gene: 9. This CDR3 region has 17 residues. Looked up from germline, CDR1 is SGHRS and CDR2 is YFSETQ. This CDR3 reads CASSPRTSAGSTDTQYF. The CDR3 DNA is TGCGCCAGCAGCCCGAGGACTAGCGCGGGGAGCACAGATACGCAGTATTTT.

This clonotype was seen many times. The chain uses TRBV5-6 and TRBJ2-2; no firm D call. From germline, CDR1 is SGHDT and CDR2 YYEEEE. CDR3 length equals 13 residues. Trimming pared 2 bases from V and 7 bases from J, leaving 9 bases between. The CDR3, as DNA: TGTGCCAGCAGCTTTCGTAGGGACGGGGAGCTGTTTTTT. This gives the protein CASSFRRDGELFF.

This clonotype has at least ten counts. The chain uses TRBV11-2 and TRBJ2-7; D ambiguous. In germline, CDR1 is SGHAT, CDR2 FQNNGV. With 0 bases removed from V and 4 bases from J, the gap between germline ends came to 16 bases. This CDR3 is 16 amino acids long. The CDR3 spells CASSLDGVAEGYEQYF. The CDR3 coding sequence is TGTGCCAGCAGCTTAGATGGTGTGGCAGAAGGGTACGAGCAGTACTTC.